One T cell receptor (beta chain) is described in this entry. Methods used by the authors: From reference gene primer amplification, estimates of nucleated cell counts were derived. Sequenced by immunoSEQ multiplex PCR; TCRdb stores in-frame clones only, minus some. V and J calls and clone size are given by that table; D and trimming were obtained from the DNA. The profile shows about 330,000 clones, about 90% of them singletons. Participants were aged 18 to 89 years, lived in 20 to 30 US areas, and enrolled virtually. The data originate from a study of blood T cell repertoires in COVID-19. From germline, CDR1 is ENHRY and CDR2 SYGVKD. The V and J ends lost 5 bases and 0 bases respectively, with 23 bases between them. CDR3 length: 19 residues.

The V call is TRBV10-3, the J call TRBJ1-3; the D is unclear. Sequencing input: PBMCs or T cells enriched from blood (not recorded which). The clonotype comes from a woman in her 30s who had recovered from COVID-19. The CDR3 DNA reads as TGTGCCATCAGTAAAACTCAGCCTATTACTACCAGCTCTGGAAACACCATATATTTT. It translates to CAISKTQPITTSSGNTIYF.